This TCR beta chain was found in a study of chemoradiotherapy in HPV16-positive cancers (dated by TCRdb to 2021 to 2024). For the wider study: Candidate HPV-specific T-cell clones and common TCR motifs were defined by functional T-cell assays performed on cells from a couple of HPV16-positive patients. Whether T-cell immunity against the HPV oncoproteins E6 and E7 changes during chemoradiotherapy and whether survival is affected by this immunity were examined in the study. The candidate HPV-specific TCRs and motifs were subsequently tracked in TCR repertoires obtained from roughly 78 patients with HPV-related cancers.

Because repertoires were sampled repeatedly during chemoradiotherapy, clonal expansion in the tumor microenvironment could be followed. To prepare the library, the immunoSEQ multiplex PCR assay was applied. TCRdb stores this immuneACCESS table with in-frame sequences only. Part of the clones is absent; in the studies checked, under half of the shortfall reflects unresolved V genes, and no reason is known for the rest. The sample profile shows 25,000 to 35,000 clones; over 80% of them were found once. Jointly, the top ten make up about 20% of the sample. Taken from the germline V gene, the CDR1 and CDR2 loops are MNHNS and SASEGT. Clipping removes 4 bases from V and 6 bases from J, with 13 as the unmatched junction base count. From the cysteine through the phenylalanine, the CDR3 covers 16 amino acids. Of the read, only the CDR3 DNA is kept; its 48 bases are in frame from base 1. General study outcomes and caveats: In HPV16-positive patients, expansion of HPV-responsive T cells during chemoradiotherapy was found to be associated with improved recurrence-free survival. Expansion of candidate HPV-specific clones and E7-related TCR motifs was observed in the tumor microenvironment during treatment, whereas no such expansion was observed for non-HPV-specific T cells. The functional definition of HPV-specific T cells came from only a couple of HPV16-positive patients, and the survival association was reported for HPV16-positive patients.

With respect to this clone: Its antigen has not been determined. One base away there is no much larger clone; base qualities are not given.

The receptor chain draws on TRBV6-1 and TRBJ2-3; 7 nucleotides in the junction match TRBD1. The sequencing here drew on blood, taken from a patient who underwent chemoradiotherapy. This TCR derives from a human donor with HPV-associated anogenital cancer. The DNA sequence is TGTGCCAGCAGTGGGTGGAGTACAGGGGTGGGGGATACGCAGTATTTT. It translates to CASSGWSTGVGDTQYF.